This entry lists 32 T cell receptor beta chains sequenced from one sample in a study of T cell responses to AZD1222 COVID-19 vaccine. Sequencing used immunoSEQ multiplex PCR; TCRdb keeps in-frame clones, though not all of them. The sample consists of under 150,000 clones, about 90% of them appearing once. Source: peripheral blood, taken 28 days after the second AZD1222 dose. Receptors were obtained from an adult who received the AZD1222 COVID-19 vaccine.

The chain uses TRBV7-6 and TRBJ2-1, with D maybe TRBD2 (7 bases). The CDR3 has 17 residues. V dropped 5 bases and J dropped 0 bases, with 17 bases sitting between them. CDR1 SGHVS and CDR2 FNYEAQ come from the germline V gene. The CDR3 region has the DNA TGTGCCAGCAGCGGGGGCGGGGGTCTGAGCTCCTACAATGAGCAGTTCTTC. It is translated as CASSGGGGLSSYNEQFF.

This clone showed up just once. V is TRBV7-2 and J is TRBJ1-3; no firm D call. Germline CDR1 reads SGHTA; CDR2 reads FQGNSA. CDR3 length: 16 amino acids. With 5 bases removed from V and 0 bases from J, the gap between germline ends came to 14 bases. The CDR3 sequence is CASSLTGTASGNTIYF. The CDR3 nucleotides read TGTGCCAGCAGCCTTACTGGTACAGCCTCTGGAAACACCATATATTTT.

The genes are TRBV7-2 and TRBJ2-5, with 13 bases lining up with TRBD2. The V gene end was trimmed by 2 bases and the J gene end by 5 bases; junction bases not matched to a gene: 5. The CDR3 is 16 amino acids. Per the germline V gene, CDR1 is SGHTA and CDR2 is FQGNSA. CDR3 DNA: TGTGCCAGCAGCTTACGGACTAGCGGGGGTCGGGAGACCCAGTACTTC. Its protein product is CASSLRTSGGRETQYF.

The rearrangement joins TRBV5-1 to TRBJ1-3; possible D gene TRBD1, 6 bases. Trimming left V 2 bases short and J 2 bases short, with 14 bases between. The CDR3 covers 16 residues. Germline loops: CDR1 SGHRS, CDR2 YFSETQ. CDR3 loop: CASSLGGTNTGNTIYF. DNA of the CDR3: TGCGCCAGCAGCTTAGGCGGGACAAACACTGGAAACACCATATATTTT. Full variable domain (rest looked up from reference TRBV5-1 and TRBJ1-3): KAGVTQTPRYLIKTRGQQVTLSCSPISGHRSVSWYQQTPGQGLQFLFEYFSETQRNKGNFPGRFSGRQFSNSRSEMNVSTLELGDSALYLCASSLGGTNTGNTIYFGEGSWLTVV.

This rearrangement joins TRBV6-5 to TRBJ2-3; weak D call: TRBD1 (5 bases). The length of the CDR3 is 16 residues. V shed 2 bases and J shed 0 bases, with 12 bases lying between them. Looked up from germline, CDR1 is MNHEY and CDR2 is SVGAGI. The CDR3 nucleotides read TGTGCCAGCAGTTACAAGGGGTTCTCTAGCACAGATACGCAGTATTTT. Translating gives CASSYKGFSSTDTQYF.

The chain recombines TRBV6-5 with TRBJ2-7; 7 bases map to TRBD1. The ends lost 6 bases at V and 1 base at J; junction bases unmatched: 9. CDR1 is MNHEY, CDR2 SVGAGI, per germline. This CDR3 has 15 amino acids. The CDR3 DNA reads TGTGCCAGCAGACCGACAGGGACACTATCCTACGAGCAGTACTTC. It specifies CASRPTGTLSYEQYF.

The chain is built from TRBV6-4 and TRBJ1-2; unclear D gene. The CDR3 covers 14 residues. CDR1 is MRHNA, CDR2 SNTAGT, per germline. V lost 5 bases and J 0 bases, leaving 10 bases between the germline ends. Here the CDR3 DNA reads TGTGCCAGCAGTCCCTCAGCAGCTAACTATGGCTACACCTTC. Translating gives CASSPSAANYGYTF.

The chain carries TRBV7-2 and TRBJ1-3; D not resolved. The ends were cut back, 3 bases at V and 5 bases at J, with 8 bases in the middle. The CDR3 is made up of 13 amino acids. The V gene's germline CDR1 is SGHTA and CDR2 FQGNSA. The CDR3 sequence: CASSFSHRNTIYF. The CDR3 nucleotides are TGTGCCAGCAGCTTTAGCCACAGAAACACCATATATTTT.

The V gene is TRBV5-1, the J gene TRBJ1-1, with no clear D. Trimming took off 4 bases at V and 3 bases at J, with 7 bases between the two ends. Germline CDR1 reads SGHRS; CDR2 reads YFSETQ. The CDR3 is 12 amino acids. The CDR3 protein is CASSDRHTEAFF. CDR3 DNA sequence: TGCGCCAGCAGCGATCGTCACACTGAAGCTTTCTTT. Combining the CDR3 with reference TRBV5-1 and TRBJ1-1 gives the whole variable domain KAGVTQTPRYLIKTRGQQVTLSCSPISGHRSVSWYQQTPGQGLQFLFEYFSETQRNKGNFPGRFSGRQFSNSRSEMNVSTLELGDSALYLCASSDRHTEAFFGQGTRLTVV.

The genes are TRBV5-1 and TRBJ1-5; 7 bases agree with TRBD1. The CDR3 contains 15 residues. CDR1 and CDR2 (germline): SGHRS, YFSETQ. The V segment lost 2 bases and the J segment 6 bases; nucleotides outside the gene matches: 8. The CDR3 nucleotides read TGCGCCAGCAGCTTACAGACAGGGCCGGGTCAGCCCCAGCATTTT. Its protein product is CASSLQTGPGQPQHF.

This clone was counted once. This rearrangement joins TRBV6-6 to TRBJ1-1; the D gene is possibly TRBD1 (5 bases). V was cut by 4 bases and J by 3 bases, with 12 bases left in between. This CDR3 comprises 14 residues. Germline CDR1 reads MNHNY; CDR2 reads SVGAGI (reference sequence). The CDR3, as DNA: TGTGCCAGCAGTTCGGAGGGGTTCCACACTGAAGCTTTCTTT. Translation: CASSSEGFHTEAFF.

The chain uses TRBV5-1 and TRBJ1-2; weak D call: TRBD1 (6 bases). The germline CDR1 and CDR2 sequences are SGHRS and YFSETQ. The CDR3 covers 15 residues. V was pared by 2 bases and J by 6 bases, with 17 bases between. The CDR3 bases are TGCGCCAGCAGCTTTGGGGACAAAATAAGTCATGGCTACACCTTC. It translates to CASSFGDKISHGYTF.

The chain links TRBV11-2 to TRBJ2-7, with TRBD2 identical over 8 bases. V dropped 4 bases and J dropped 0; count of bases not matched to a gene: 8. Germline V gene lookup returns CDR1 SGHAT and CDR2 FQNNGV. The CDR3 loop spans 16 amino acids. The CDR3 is CASSSLAGLSSYEQYF. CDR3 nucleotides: TGTGCCAGCAGCTCATTAGCGGGGCTCAGCTCCTACGAGCAGTACTTC.

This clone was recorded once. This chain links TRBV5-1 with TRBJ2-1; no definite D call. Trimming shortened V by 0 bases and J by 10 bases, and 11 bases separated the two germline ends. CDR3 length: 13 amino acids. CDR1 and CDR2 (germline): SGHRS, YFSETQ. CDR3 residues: CASSLVVSGEQFF. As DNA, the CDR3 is TGCGCCAGCAGCTTGGTTGTCTCTGGGGAGCAGTTCTTC. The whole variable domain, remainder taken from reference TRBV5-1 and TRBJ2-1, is KAGVTQTPRYLIKTRGQQVTLSCSPISGHRSVSWYQQTPGQGLQFLFEYFSETQRNKGNFPGRFSGRQFSNSRSEMNVSTLELGDSALYLCASSLVVSGEQFFGPGTRLTVL.

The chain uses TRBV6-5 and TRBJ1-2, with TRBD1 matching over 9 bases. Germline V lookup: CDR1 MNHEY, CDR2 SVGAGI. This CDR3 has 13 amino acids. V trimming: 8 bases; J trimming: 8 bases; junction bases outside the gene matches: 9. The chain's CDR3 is CASRRAGQGGYTF. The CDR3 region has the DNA TGTGCCAGCCGTCGAGCGGGACAGGGAGGCTACACCTTC.

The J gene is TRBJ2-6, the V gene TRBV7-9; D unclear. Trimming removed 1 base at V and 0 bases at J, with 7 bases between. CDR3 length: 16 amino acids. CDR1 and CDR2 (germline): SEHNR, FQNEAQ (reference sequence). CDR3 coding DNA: TGTGCCAGCAGCTTAGGTGGGTCCTCTGGGGCCAACGTCCTGACTTTC. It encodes CASSLGGSSGANVLTF.

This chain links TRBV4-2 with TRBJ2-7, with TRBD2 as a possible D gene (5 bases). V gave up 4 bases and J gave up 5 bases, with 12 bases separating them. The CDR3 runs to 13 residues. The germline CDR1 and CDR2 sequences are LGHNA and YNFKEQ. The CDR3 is CASSPPGRDEQYF. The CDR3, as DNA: TGTGCCAGCAGCCCCCCGGGAAGGGACGAGCAGTACTTC.

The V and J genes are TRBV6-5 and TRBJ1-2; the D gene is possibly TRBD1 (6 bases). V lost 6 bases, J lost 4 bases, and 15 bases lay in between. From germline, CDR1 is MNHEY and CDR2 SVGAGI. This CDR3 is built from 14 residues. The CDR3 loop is CASSYDRRFYGYTF. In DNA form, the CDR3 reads TGTGCCAGCAGCTACGACAGGCGTTTCTATGGCTACACCTTC.

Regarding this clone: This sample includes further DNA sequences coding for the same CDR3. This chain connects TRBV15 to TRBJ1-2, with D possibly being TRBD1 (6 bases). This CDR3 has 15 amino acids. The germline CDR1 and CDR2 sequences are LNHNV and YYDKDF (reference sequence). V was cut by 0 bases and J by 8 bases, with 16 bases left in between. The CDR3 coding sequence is TGTGCCACCAGCAGAGATCCCCCAGGGGCGAGGGGCTACACCTTC. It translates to CATSRDPPGARGYTF.

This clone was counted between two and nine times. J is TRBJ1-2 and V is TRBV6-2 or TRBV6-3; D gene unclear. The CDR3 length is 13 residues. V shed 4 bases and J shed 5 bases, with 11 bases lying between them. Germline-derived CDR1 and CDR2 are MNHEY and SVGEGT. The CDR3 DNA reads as TGTGCCAGCAGTTTTAATTCCAATTATGGCTACACCTTC. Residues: CASSFNSNYGYTF.

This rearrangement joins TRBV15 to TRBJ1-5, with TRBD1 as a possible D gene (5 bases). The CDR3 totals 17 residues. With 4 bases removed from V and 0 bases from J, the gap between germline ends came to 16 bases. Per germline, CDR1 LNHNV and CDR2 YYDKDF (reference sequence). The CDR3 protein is CATSTSWGEHSNQPQHF. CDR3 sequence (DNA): TGTGCCACCAGCACGAGTTGGGGGGAACATAGCAATCAGCCCCAGCATTTT.

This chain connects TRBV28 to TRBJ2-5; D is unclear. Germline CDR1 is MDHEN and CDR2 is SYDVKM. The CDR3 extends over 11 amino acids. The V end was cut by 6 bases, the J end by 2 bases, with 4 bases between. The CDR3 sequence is CASRLQETQYF. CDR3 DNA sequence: TGTGCCAGCAGGTTACAAGAGACCCAGTACTTC.

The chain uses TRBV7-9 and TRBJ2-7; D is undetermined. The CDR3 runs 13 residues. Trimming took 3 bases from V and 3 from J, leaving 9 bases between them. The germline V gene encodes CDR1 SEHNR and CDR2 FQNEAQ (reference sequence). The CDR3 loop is CASSFGISYEQYF. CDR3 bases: TGTGCCAGCAGCTTTGGGATAAGCTACGAGCAGTACTTC.

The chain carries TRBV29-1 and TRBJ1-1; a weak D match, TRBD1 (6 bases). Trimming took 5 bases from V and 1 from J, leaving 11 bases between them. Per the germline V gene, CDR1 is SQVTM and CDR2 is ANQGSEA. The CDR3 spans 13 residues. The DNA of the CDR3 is TGCAGCGTTCTAAGGACAGCGAACACTGAAGCTTTCTTT. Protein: CSVLRTANTEAFF.

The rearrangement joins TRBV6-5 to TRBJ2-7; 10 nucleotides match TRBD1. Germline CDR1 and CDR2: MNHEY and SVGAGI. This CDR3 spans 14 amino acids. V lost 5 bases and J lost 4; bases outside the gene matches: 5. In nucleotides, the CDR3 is TGTGCCAGCAGTCCAGACAGGGGGCGGTACGAGCAGTACTTC. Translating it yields CASSPDRGRYEQYF.

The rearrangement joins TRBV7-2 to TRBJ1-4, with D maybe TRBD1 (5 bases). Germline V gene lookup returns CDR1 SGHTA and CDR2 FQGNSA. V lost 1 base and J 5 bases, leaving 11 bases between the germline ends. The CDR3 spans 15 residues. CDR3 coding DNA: TGTGCCAGCAGCTTAGGGGGGACTCGAAATGAAAAACTGTTTTTT. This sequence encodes CASSLGGTRNEKLFF.

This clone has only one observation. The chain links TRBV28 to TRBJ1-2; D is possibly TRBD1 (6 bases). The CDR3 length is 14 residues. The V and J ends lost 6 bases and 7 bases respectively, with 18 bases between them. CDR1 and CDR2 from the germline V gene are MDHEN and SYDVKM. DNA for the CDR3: TGTGCCAGCAGCCTCCTACCGGGGGCTAGTGGCTACACCTTC. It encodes CASSLLPGASGYTF.

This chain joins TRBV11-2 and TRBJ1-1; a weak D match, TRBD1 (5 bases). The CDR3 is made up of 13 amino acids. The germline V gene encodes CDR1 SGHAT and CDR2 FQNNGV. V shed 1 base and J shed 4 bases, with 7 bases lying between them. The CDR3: CASSLVGGTEAFF. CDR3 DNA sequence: TGTGCCAGCAGCTTAGTGGGGGGCACTGAAGCTTTCTTT.

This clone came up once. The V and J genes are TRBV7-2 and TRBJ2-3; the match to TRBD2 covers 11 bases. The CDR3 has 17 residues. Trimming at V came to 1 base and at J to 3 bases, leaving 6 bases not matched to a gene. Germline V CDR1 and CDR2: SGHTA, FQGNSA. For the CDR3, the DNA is TGTGCCAGCAGCTTAGTGTCGGCTAGCGGGGGGACAGATACGCAGTATTTT. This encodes CASSLVSASGGTDTQYF. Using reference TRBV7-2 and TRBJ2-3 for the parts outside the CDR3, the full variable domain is GAGVSQSPSNKVTEKGKDVELRCDPISGHTALYWYRQSLGQGLEFLIYFQGNSAPDKSGLPSDRFSAERTGGSVSTLTIQRTQQEDSAVYLCASSLVSASGGTDTQYFGPGTRLTVL.

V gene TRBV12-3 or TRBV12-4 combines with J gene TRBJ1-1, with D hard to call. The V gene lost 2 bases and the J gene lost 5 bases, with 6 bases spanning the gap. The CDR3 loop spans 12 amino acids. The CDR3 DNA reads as TGTGCCAGCAGTTTACCCTATACTGAAGCTTTCTTT. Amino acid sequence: CASSLPYTEAFF.

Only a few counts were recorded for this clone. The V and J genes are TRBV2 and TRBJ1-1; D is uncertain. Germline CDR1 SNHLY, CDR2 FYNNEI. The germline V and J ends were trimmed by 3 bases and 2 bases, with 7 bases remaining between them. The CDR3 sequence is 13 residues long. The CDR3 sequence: CASSDGYNTEAFF. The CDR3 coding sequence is TGTGCCAGCAGTGACGGCTATAACACTGAAGCTTTCTTT.

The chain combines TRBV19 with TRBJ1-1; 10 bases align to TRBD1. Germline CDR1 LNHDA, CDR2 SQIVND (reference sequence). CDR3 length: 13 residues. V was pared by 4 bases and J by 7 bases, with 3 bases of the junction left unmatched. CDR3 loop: CASSRRDRGEAFF. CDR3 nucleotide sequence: TGTGCCAGTAGTAGGAGGGACAGGGGTGAAGCTTTCTTT.